This record looks at one T cell receptor beta chain sequence and its context. A read error may explain this, as a much larger clone is one base away. The data were obtained in a study of T cells after yellow fever vaccination. MiXCR, applied by TCRdb to the 5' RACE reads, yields one record per CDR3 protein. The sample shows 600,000 to 750,000 distinct CDR3 sequences, over 9% of them seen only once. The sample here was PBMCs, taken on the day of the yellow fever booster vaccination. The clonotype was recovered from a young man who received the YFV17D yellow fever vaccine.

CDR3 sequence reads: CASSPREGERYF. Here the CDR3 DNA reads TGTGCCAGCAGCCCGCGAGAGGGAGAGCGGTACTTC. The chain has TRBV3-1 and TRBJ2-7, with D possibly TRBD2 on 5 matching bases. The CDR3 has 12 amino acids. Germline V gene sequence: CDR1 LGHDT, CDR2 YNNKEL (reference sequence).